This T cell receptor (beta chain) emerged from a study of response to subunit inactivated influenza vaccine. Study-level results: The authors proposed limited new T cell recruitment per seasonal influenza vaccination.

V shed 2 bases and J 3 bases; nucleotides not matched to a gene: 9. The CDR3 spans 17 residues. The germline V gene has CDR1 LGHNA and CDR2 YSLEER. Concerning this clonotype: The antigen is undetermined.

TCRdb fed the RT-PCR reads into MiXCR, producing one record per CDR3 protein. Of under 850,000 distinct CDR3 sequences listed, approximately 18% were seen once; the top ten hold around 9.9%. The sample consisted of PBMCs from blood, taken roughly 5 days after vaccination. The chain links TRBV4-3 to TRBJ2-3; 9 bases are shared with TRBD1. This clonotype originated in a man between 50 and 59 years old who received an inactivated influenza vaccine. The CDR3 DNA sequence: TGCGCCAGCAGCCAATCTAGCACAGGGGGCGGTACAGATACGCAGTATTTT. This codes for CASSQSSTGGGTDTQYF.